Below, one T cell receptor beta chain is given with its context. From germline, CDR1 is SNHLY and CDR2 FYNNEI. CDR3 length: 15 residues. Trimming pared 4 bases from V and 4 bases from J, leaving 16 bases between. This entry comes from a study of blood T cell repertoires in COVID-19. TCRdb keeps only in-frame clones here, not all; method: immunoSEQ multiplex PCR. The table lists under 300,000 clones, roughly 90% of them singletons. The TCR comes from a woman in her 70s with COVID-19, enrolled during active disease. The chain is built from TRBV2 and TRBJ1-2; no reliable D call. Sequencing was carried out using peripheral blood. CDR3: CASSGTRASGYGYTF. CDR3 sequence (DNA): TGTGCCAGCAGTGGGACGAGGGCCAGCGGCTATGGCTACACCTTC.